The 32 T cell receptor beta chains given below trace back to one sample, sequenced in a study of blood T cell repertoires in COVID-19. Using immunoSEQ multiplex PCR, the repertoire was profiled, and TCRdb retains in-frame clones only, with some absent. Among over 250,000 clones listed, 91% were seen once. The sequenced material came from peripheral blood. The origin of the receptors is a woman in her 30s with COVID-19, enrolled during active disease.

The CDR3 nucleotides read TGTGCCACAGGGGGTCTCGTGGATGAAAAACTGTTTTTT. Amino acid sequence: CATGGLVDEKLFF. V is TRBV10-3 and J is TRBJ1-4, with 7 bases lining up with TRBD1. Per the germline V gene, CDR1 is ENHRY and CDR2 is SYGVKD. V dropped 10 bases and J dropped 6; count of bases not matched to a gene: 8. CDR3 length: 13 amino acids.

This chain uses TRBV5-5 with TRBJ1-1, with D hard to call. The CDR3 is 12 residues long. The V gene lost 0 bases and the J gene lost 7 bases, with 7 bases spanning the gap. In germline, CDR1 is SGHKS, CDR2 YYEKEE (reference sequence). The CDR3 spells CASSLARGEAFF. In DNA form, the CDR3 reads TGTGCCAGCAGCTTGGCTAGAGGTGAAGCTTTCTTT.

The V and J genes are TRBV7-9 and TRBJ1-1; weak D call: TRBD1 (5 bases). Germline V lookup: CDR1 SEHNR, CDR2 FQNEAQ (reference sequence). V was pared by 1 base and J by 3 bases, with 6 bases between. The CDR3 consists of 13 residues. The chain's CDR3 is CASSLEGHTEAFF. The CDR3 DNA reads as TGTGCCAGCAGCTTAGAGGGGCACACTGAAGCTTTCTTT.

This clone turned up a few times. The rearrangement uses TRBV28 and TRBJ2-1; perhaps TRBD2 as D (6 bases). The CDR3 consists of 15 residues. V lost 5 bases to trimming and J lost 11 bases, with 22 bases between them. CDR1 is MDHEN, CDR2 SYDVKM, per germline. The CDR3 is CASSPRAAGLRKQFF. The CDR3 DNA is TGTGCCAGCAGTCCAAGGGCGGCGGGATTACGTAAGCAGTTCTTC.

The table lists this clone with a count of one. The chain recombines TRBV6-5 with TRBJ1-1; the D is unclear. CDR1 and CDR2 from the germline V gene are MNHEY and SVGAGI. This CDR3 comprises 12 residues. V gave up 7 bases and J gave up 2 bases, with 8 bases separating them. The CDR3 protein is CASIRRNTEAFF. The CDR3 DNA reads as TGTGCCAGCATCCGGAGAAACACTGAAGCTTTCTTT.

The rearrangement uses TRBV30 and TRBJ2-5, with TRBD1 identical over 9 bases. Germline values: CDR1 GTSNPN, CDR2 SVGIG (reference sequence). This CDR3 spans 15 amino acids. Germline trimming cut 0 bases from V and 3 bases from J; bases unmatched to any gene: 5. CDR3 sequence reads: CAWSVPRTGEETQYF. For the CDR3, the DNA is TGTGCCTGGAGTGTACCCCGGACAGGGGAAGAGACCCAGTACTTC.

The rearrangement joins TRBV19 to TRBJ2-5; the D is unclear. The germline gives CDR1 LNHDA, CDR2 SQIVND (reference sequence). This CDR3 region has 13 residues. Trimming removed 5 bases from V and 4 bases from J, with 11 bases in between. The chain's CDR3 is CASSSGSLETQYF. DNA of the CDR3: TGTGCCAGTAGTTCGGGTTCTTTAGAGACCCAGTACTTC.

Turning to this clone: The same CDR3 is also encoded by other DNA sequences in this sample. The chain uses TRBV27 and TRBJ1-1, with 9 nucleotides matching TRBD1. Trimming cost V 2 bases and J 7 bases; bases outside gene matches: 2. CDR3 length: 13 amino acids. CDR1 MNHEY and CDR2 SMNVEV come from the germline V gene (reference sequence). The CDR3 nucleotides are TGTGCCAGCAGTTTAAGACAGGGGGGTGAAGCTTTCTTT. Translated: CASSLRQGGEAFF.

This clone has a single count. The chain combines TRBV5-5 with TRBJ2-3, with 7 bases aligning to TRBD2. CDR1 SGHKS and CDR2 YYEKEE come from the germline V gene (reference sequence). Losses at the gene ends were 0 bases for V and 0 bases for J; bases not matched to a gene: 4. The CDR3 extends over 16 amino acids. Written as DNA, the CDR3 is TGTGCCAGCAGCTTGGTCCCAGCGGGAAGCACAGATACGCAGTATTTT. Its translation: CASSLVPAGSTDTQYF.

The DNA of the CDR3 is TGTGCCAGCAGCGTAGGCACAGGTACCTACGAGCAGTACTTC. Residues: CASSVGTGTYEQYF. The chain couples TRBV9 to TRBJ2-7; possible D gene TRBD1, 5 bases. Trimming removed 0 bases at V and 2 bases at J, with 9 bases between. The CDR3 is 14 amino acids. Looked up from germline, CDR1 is SGDLS and CDR2 is YYNGEE. Looking up the rest from reference TRBV9 and TRBJ2-7 gives the full variable domain: DSGVTQTPKHLITATGQRVTLRCSPRSGDLSVYWYQQSLDQGLQFLIQYYNGEERAKGNILERFSAQQFPDLHSELNLSSLELGDSALYFCASSVGTGTYEQYFGPGTRLTVT.

V and J are TRBV19 and TRBJ2-1; 9 bases match TRBD2. This CDR3 has 15 amino acids. The V gene's germline CDR1 is LNHDA and CDR2 SQIVND (reference sequence). The CDR3 sequence: CAVYVREGRHNEQFF. The CDR3 nucleotides read TGTGCAGTGTATGTGCGGGAGGGCCGCCACAATGAGCAGTTCTTC.

The chain uses TRBV19 and TRBJ1-6; D might be TRBD1 (5 bases). Trimming took 5 bases from V and 10 from J, leaving 33 bases between them. Germline values: CDR1 LNHDA, CDR2 SQIVND (reference sequence). The CDR3 has 20 residues. This chain's CDR3 is CASSPLSRARVAGNQSPLHF. DNA of the CDR3: TGTGCCAGTAGTCCCCTATCAAGGGCTCGGGTGGCAGGGAATCAATCACCCCTCCACTTT.

The V call is TRBV27, the J call TRBJ1-1, with D unresolved. The CDR3 is 14 residues long. Trimming removed 4 bases from V and 3 bases from J, with 12 bases in between. The germline gives CDR1 MNHEY, CDR2 SMNVEV (reference sequence). The DNA of the CDR3 is TGTGCCAGCAGTTCCCGGCAGAGCGACACTGAAGCTTTCTTT. It encodes CASSSRQSDTEAFF.

The count of this clone is one. The V and J genes are TRBV24-1 and TRBJ2-3; D not resolved. The CDR3 runs 15 residues. Germline CDR1 reads KGHDR; CDR2 reads SFDVKD. The V and J ends lost 2 bases and 1 base respectively, with 9 bases between them. The CDR3 loop is CATSDWNGGTDTQYF. CDR3 bases: TGTGCCACCAGTGATTGGAACGGAGGCACAGATACGCAGTATTTT.

The chain uses TRBV19 and TRBJ2-3; 12 bases match TRBD1. The CDR3 spans 16 residues. Trimming cost V 1 base and J 4 bases; bases outside gene matches: 3. Germline V gene lookup returns CDR1 LNHDA and CDR2 SQIVND (reference sequence). The CDR3 here is CASSIGGQGAADTQYF. CDR3 nucleotide sequence: TGTGCCAGTAGTATAGGGGGACAGGGGGCCGCAGATACGCAGTATTTT. Looking up the rest from reference TRBV19 and TRBJ2-3 gives the full variable domain: DGGITQSPKYLFRKEGQNVTLSCEQNLNHDAMYWYRQDPGQGLRLIYYSQIVNDFQKGDIAEGYSVSREKKESFPLTVTSAQKNPTAFYLCASSIGGQGAADTQYFGPGTRLTVL.

The rearrangement links TRBV27 to TRBJ2-1, with 11 bases aligning to TRBD2. This CDR3 is 17 amino acids long. Germline V gene lookup returns CDR1 MNHEY and CDR2 SMNVEV (reference sequence). V was clipped by 6 bases and J by 0 bases; unmatched bases: 7. The CDR3 nucleotides are TGTGCCAGCAGCACTAGCGGGAGCAGGGGCTCCTACAATGAGCAGTTCTTC. It specifies CASSTSGSRGSYNEQFF.

This clone was observed a single time. This chain joins TRBV19 and TRBJ1-1, with 7 bases fitting TRBD1. Germline CDR1 and CDR2: LNHDA and SQIVND (reference sequence). V was pared by 5 bases and J by 1 base, with 10 bases of the junction left unmatched. This CDR3 region has 16 residues. The CDR3 bases are TGTGCCAGTAGTCGCAGGAGGGGGCAGGGGAACACTGAAGCTTTCTTT. Encoded protein: CASSRRRGQGNTEAFF. Full variable domain (rest looked up from reference TRBV19 and TRBJ1-1): DGGITQSPKYLFRKEGQNVTLSCEQNLNHDAMYWYRQDPGQGLRLIYYSQIVNDFQKGDIAEGYSVSREKKESFPLTVTSAQKNPTAFYLCASSRRRGQGNTEAFFGQGTRLTVV.

Comments on this clone: The sample has other DNA sequences that encode this CDR3 too. This chain uses TRBV3-1 (or the pseudogene TRBV3-2) with TRBJ1-1, with D possibly being TRBD1 (6 bases). CDR1 and CDR2 from the germline V gene are LGHDT and YNNKEL (reference sequence). The germline V and J ends were trimmed by 5 bases and 4 bases, with 17 bases remaining between them. CDR3 length: 15 amino acids. CDR3 bases: TGTGCCAGCAGCACGCAAGCCGGGACACTCACTGAAGCTTTCTTT. It specifies CASSTQAGTLTEAFF.

This clone was detected once. The chain is built from TRBV6-8 and TRBJ1-2, with TRBD1 matching over 9 bases. V shed 4 bases, J shed 3 bases, and the junction held 6 bases outside the gene matches. In germline, CDR1 is MNHGY, CDR2 SAAAGT. The CDR3 has 15 amino acids. The CDR3 DNA reads TGTGCCAGCAGTTTAAGACAGGGGGGTGACTATGGCTACACCTTC. This gives the protein CASSLRQGGDYGYTF.

V gene TRBV28 combines with J gene TRBJ2-3; D is possibly TRBD1 (6 bases). The V end was cut by 11 bases, the J end by 0 bases, with 18 bases between. Germline values: CDR1 MDHEN, CDR2 SYDVKM. The CDR3 totals 15 residues. The CDR3 DNA reads as TGTGCCCTCTCCCCTGGACAGCTTAGCACAGATACGCAGTATTTT. This gives the protein CALSPGQLSTDTQYF. The whole variable domain, remainder taken from reference TRBV28 and TRBJ2-3, is DVKVTQSSRYLVKRTGEKVFLECVQDMDHENMFWYRQDPGLGLRLIYFSYDVKMKEKGDIPEGYSVSREKKERFSLILESASTNQTSMYLCALSPGQLSTDTQYFGPGTRLTVL.

The chain employs TRBV10-3 and TRBJ2-5; 7 bases line up with TRBD2. V lost 3 bases to trimming and J lost 3 bases; unmatched junction nucleotides: 1. Germline assignment: CDR1 ENHRY and CDR2 SYGVKD. This CDR3 has 13 residues. CDR3 amino acids: CAISERGEETQYF. The CDR3 DNA is TGTGCCATCAGTGAACGGGGGGAAGAGACCCAGTACTTC.

The CDR3 sequence is CASSIDSHGNTIYF. DNA for the CDR3: TGTGCCAGTAGTATTGACAGCCATGGAAACACCATATATTTT. The chain has TRBV19 and TRBJ1-3; D is perhaps TRBD1 (5 bases). The V and J ends lost 3 bases and 3 bases respectively, with 9 bases between them. CDR3 size: 14 residues. Germline CDR1 is LNHDA and CDR2 is SQIVND (reference sequence).

The chain recombines TRBV30 with TRBJ2-7; 9 nucleotides match TRBD1. The germline V gene encodes CDR1 GTSNPN and CDR2 SVGIG (reference sequence). With 7 bases clipped from V and 2 bases from J, the junction kept 9 bases outside the gene matches. The CDR3 consists of 14 residues. The CDR3 reads CAFRATGGTYEQYF. CDR3 coding DNA: TGTGCCTTTAGGGCGACAGGGGGGACCTACGAGCAGTACTTC.

The J gene is TRBJ1-3, the V gene TRBV5-5, with 9 bases identical to TRBD1. V gave up 7 bases and J gave up 0 bases; unmatched junction bases: 5. Looked up from germline, CDR1 is SGHKS and CDR2 is YYEKEE (reference sequence). The length of the CDR3 is 15 residues. The CDR3 protein is CASRDRALSGNTIYF. The CDR3 DNA is TGTGCCAGCCGGGACAGGGCGCTCTCTGGAAACACCATATATTTT.

The V gene is TRBV24-1, the J gene TRBJ2-2; the D is unclear. Germline values: CDR1 KGHDR, CDR2 SFDVKD. The CDR3 is 13 amino acids. Trimming cost V 4 bases and J 3 bases, with 5 bases left between them. DNA for the CDR3: TGTGCCACCAGTGACCATTACACCGGGGAGCTGTTTTTT. This translates into CATSDHYTGELFF.

The V gene is TRBV20-1, the J gene TRBJ2-5; 7 bases match TRBD2. This CDR3 contains 11 residues. Germline values: CDR1 DFQATT, CDR2 SNEGSKA (reference sequence). J was trimmed by 4 bases and V by 5 bases; bases with no gene match: 1. The CDR3 sequence: CSAVAGETQYF. CDR3 coding DNA: TGCAGTGCTGTAGCGGGAGAGACCCAGTACTTC.

The chain recombines TRBV5-8 with TRBJ2-6; D might be TRBD1 (6 bases). Trimming stripped 5 bases from V and 3 bases from J, with 18 bases between. The germline gives CDR1 SGHTS, CDR2 YDEGEE. The CDR3 covers 17 residues. As DNA, the CDR3 is TGTGCCAGCAGGGACCCACCAGGGGTTGGTGGGGCCAACGTCCTGACTTTC. Translated: CASRDPPGVGGANVLTF.

The chain couples TRBV1 to TRBJ1-3; no check of the table's D call, TRBD1, against the DNA was made. TRBV1 is designated a pseudogene. This CDR3 spans 15 amino acids. The CDR3 region is CTSSHIDRGENTIYF. DNA of the CDR3: TGCACCAGCAGCCATATAGACAGGGGGGAGAACACCATATATTTT.

The rearrangement uses TRBV21-1 and TRBJ2-2; the DNA was not compared with TRBD1, the D call given in the table. TRBV21-1 is a documented pseudogene. The length of the CDR3 is 19 residues. The DNA for the CDR3 is TGTGCCAGCAGCAAACCCCGGGCAGGGGGCTCCGCGAACACCGGGGAGCTGTTTTTT. Protein sequence: CASSKPRAGGSANTGELFF.

The V gene is TRBV3-1 (or the pseudogene TRBV3-2), the J gene TRBJ2-2; 8 nucleotides match TRBD1. The germline V gene has CDR1 LGHDT and CDR2 YNNKEL (reference sequence). The CDR3 consists of 17 residues. Unmatched junction bases numbered 12, after V lost 5 bases and J lost 4 bases. The CDR3 loop is CASSARGRSLGTGELFF. The CDR3 DNA reads as TGTGCCAGCAGCGCCAGGGGGCGTTCCTTAGGCACCGGGGAGCTGTTTTTT.

This rearrangement joins TRBV2 to TRBJ2-7; TRBD1 matches at 7 bases. The CDR3 spans 15 residues. The germline CDR1 and CDR2 sequences are SNHLY and FYNNEI. Trimming at V came to 6 bases and at J to 2 bases, leaving 10 bases not matched to a gene. In DNA form, the CDR3 reads TGTGCCAGCAGCCACGGGCCGGGACAGACCTACGAGCAGTACTTC. Encoded protein: CASSHGPGQTYEQYF.

This sequence joins TRBV5-1 and TRBJ1-3; no firm D call. This CDR3 is built from 16 residues. Per germline, CDR1 SGHRS and CDR2 YFSETQ. Trimming shortened V by 0 bases and J by 2 bases, and 12 bases separated the two germline ends. CDR3 region: CASSLVSVNPGNTIYF. CDR3 nucleotide sequence: TGCGCCAGCAGCTTGGTCTCCGTTAATCCTGGAAACACCATATATTTT.